The text below deals with one T cell receptor beta chain. Relative to the germline gene, one junction end is altered; a read error may explain this. This entry belongs to a study of identical twins. A universal primer site was created by template switching, with the cDNA bearing unique molecular identifiers. TCRdb re-called the 5' RACE reads with MiXCR, one entry per CDR3 protein. The sample shows some 900,000 distinct CDR3 sequences, about 12% of them seen only once. There are 13 residues in the CDR3. These data were likewise used in another study, on yellow fever vaccine responses in identical twins.

The sequenced sample was PBMCs. The chain combines TRBV12-3 or TRBV12-4 with TRBJ2-5; D not certain. The origin of this receptor is a woman aged 18-29 years in good health. The CDR3 reads CASSLGTQETHYF. CDR3 DNA sequence: TGTGCCAGCAGTTTAGGCACACAAGAGACCCATTACTTC.